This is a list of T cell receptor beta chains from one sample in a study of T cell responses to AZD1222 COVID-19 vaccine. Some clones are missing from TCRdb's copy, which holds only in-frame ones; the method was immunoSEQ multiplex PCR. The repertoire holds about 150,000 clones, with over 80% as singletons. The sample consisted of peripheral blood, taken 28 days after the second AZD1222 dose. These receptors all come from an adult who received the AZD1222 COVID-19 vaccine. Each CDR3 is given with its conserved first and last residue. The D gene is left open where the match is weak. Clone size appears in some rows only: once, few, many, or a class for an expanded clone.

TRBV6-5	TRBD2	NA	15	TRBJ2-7	CASRALAGGAGAQYF	TGTGCCAGCAGGGCTCTGGCGGGGGGAGCTGGTGCGCAGTACTTC
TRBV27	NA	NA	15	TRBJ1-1	CASSTSPGDHTEAFF	TGTGCCAGCAGTACCTCCCCGGGGGACCACACTGAAGCTTTCTTT
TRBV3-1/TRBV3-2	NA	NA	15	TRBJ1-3	CASSQAGSSGNTIYF	TGTGCCAGCAGCCAGGCAGGAAGCTCTGGAAACACCATATATTTT
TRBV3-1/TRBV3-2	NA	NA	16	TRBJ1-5	CASSQGRAGSNQPQHF	TGTGCCAGCAGCCAAGGACGGGCGGGAAGTAATCAGCCCCAGCATTTT
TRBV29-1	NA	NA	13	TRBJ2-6	CSVAVSGANVLTF	TGCAGCGTTGCGGTGTCTGGGGCCAACGTCCTGACTTTC
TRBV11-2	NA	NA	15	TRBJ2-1	CASSLRQGTRVEQFF	TGTGCCAGCAGCTTAAGGCAGGGGACTCGTGTTGAGCAGTTCTTC
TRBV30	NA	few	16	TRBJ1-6	CAWSPGGSSYNSPLHF	TGTGCCTGGAGTCCCGGAGGGAGCTCCTATAATTCACCCCTCCACTTT
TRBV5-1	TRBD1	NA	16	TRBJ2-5	CASSLVTGQGRETQYF	TGCGCCAGCAGCTTGGTTACCGGACAGGGTCGGGAGACCCAGTACTTC
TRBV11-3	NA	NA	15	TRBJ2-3	CASSNLGLYTDTQYF	TGTGCCAGCAGCAATCTAGGCCTCTACACAGATACGCAGTATTTT
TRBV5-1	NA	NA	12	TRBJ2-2	CASSRDSGELFF	TGCGCCAGCAGCAGAGACAGCGGGGAGCTGTTTTTT
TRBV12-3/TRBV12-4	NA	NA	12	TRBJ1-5	CASSAQGPFQHF	TGTGCCAGCAGTGCACAGGGCCCCTTCCAGCATTTT
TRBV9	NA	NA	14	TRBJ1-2	CASNPIDGNYGYTF	TGTGCCAGCAACCCCATCGACGGGAACTATGGCTACACCTTC
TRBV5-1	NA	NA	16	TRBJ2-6	CASSRVEGPGANVLTF	TGCGCCAGCAGCCGGGTTGAGGGGCCTGGGGCCAACGTCCTGACTTTC
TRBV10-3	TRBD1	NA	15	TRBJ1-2	CAVGGQGSMNYGYTF	TGTGCCGTGGGAGGACAGGGTTCAATGAACTATGGCTACACCTTC
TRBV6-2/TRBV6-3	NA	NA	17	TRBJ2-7	CASSGALGRRVTYEQYF	TGTGCCAGCAGTGGCGCGTTGGGGCGGCGGGTCACCTACGAGCAGTACTTC
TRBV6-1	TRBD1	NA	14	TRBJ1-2	CASSEDREGYGYTF	TGTGCCAGCAGTGAGGACAGGGAGGGCTATGGCTACACCTTC
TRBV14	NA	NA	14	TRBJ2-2	CASSRTANTGELFF	TGTGCCAGCAGCCGGACAGCGAACACCGGGGAGCTGTTTTTT
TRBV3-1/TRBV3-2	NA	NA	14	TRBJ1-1	CASSQGRWNTEAFF	TGTGCCAGCAGCCAGGGTAGGTGGAACACTGAAGCTTTCTTT
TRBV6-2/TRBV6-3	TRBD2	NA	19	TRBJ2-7	CASSYSASGTVLRFDEQYF	TGTGCCAGCAGTTACTCGGCTAGCGGGACAGTTCTTCGGTTCGACGAGCAGTACTTC
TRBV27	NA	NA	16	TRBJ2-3	CASTRKLDKSTDTQYF	TGTGCCAGCACCCGGAAACTGGACAAAAGCACAGATACGCAGTATTTT
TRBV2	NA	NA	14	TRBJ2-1	CASTNLPAYNEQFF	TGTGCCAGCACGAATCTTCCCGCCTACAATGAGCAGTTCTTC
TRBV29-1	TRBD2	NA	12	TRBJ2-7	CSAVPGGLEQYF	TGCAGCGCCGTTCCGGGGGGGCTCGAGCAGTACTTC
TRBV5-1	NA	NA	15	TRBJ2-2	CASSPDPVNTGELFF	TGCGCCAGCAGCCCAGACCCGGTGAACACCGGGGAGCTGTTTTTT
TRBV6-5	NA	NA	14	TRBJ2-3	CASQGEVGADTQYF	TGTGCCAGCCAGGGAGAGGTCGGGGCAGATACGCAGTATTTT
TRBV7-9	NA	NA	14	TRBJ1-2	CASSLAGGNYGYTF	TGTGCCAGCAGCTTAGCAGGGGGTAACTATGGCTACACCTTC
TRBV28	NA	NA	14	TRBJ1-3	CASRQPFSGNTIYF	TGTGCCAGCCGACAGCCTTTCTCTGGAAACACCATATATTTT
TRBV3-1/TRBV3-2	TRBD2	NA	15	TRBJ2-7	CASSPLSGGNYEQYF	TGTGCCAGCAGCCCCCTTTCGGGGGGAAACTACGAGCAGTACTTC
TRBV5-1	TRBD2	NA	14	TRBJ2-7	CASSEAGGPYEQYF	TGCGCCAGCAGCGAAGCGGGAGGGCCCTACGAGCAGTACTTC